This T cell receptor (beta chain) was identified during a study of OX40 agonist ivuxolimab in advanced cancers. Study conclusions and caveats: Dosing at 0.1 to 3.0 mg/kg was accompanied by clonal expansion of CD4+ and CD8+ blood T cells by week 6.

V lost 3 bases and J lost 1, with 4 bases in between. The CDR3 is 12 amino acids. CDR1 SGDLS and CDR2 YYNGEE come from the germline V gene. A note on this clone: Its cognate antigen is unknown.

Produced via immunoSEQ multiplex PCR; TCRdb's table is partial and in-frame only. The data contain roughly 100,000 clones, 92% of them singletons. This sample comprised CD4+ or CD8+ T cells sorted from blood, obtained in a trial of the OX40 agonist ivuxolimab. The chain couples TRBV9 to TRBJ2-5; D unclear. This TCR came from an adult with an advanced solid tumor such as melanoma, head and neck, liver or kidney cancer. For the CDR3, the DNA is TGTGCCAGCAGCGGACCCCAAGAGACCCAGTACTTC. Amino acid sequence: CASSGPQETQYF.